This T cell receptor beta chain was found in a study of OX40 agonist ivuxolimab in advanced cancers. Study context: Patients in dose escalation had liver, melanoma, kidney or head and neck cancers. Three dose-escalation patients had partial responses: one with hepatocellular carcinoma and two with cutaneous melanoma.

The CDR3 contains 12 residues. V was cut by 5 bases and J by 9 bases, with 11 bases left in between. Per the germline V gene, CDR1 is PRHDT and CDR2 is FYEKMQ (reference sequence). The protocol was immunoSEQ multiplex PCR, while the TCRdb copy is restricted to in-frame clones and leaves out a portion. The table lists 60,000 to 75,000 clones, more than 75% of them singletons. Whole-study findings and limits: More expanded clones were found, on average, in CD8+ than in CD4+ T cells.

A note on this clone: The antigen is undetermined.

V usage is TRBV13 and J usage is TRBJ1-5; no firm D call. Sequences were derived from CD4+ or CD8+ T cells sorted from blood, sampled in a trial of the OX40 agonist ivuxolimab. The receptor's source is an adult with an advanced solid tumor such as melanoma, head and neck, liver or kidney cancer. CDR3 amino acids: CASSHQPGPQHF. Here the CDR3 DNA reads TGTGCCAGCAGCCATCAACCGGGGCCCCAGCATTTT.